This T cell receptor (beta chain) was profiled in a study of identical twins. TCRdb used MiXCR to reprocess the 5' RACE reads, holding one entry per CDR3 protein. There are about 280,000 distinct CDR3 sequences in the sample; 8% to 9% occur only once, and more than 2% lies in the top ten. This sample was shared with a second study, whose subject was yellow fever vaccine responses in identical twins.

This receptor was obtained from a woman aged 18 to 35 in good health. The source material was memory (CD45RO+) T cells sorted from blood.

The CDR3 loop reads CASSLGGGAQTYNEQFF. CDR3 DNA: TGTGCCAGCAGCCTCGGAGGGGGAGCGCAAACCTACAATGAGCAGTTCTTC. This sequence joins TRBV11-3 and TRBJ2-1, with D perhaps TRBD1 or TRBD2 (6 bases each). The germline gives CDR1 SGHNT, CDR2 YENEEA. This CDR3 is built from 17 residues. V gave up 5 bases and J gave up 2 bases, with 19 bases separating them.